Shown below are 18 T cell receptor beta chains from a single sample sequenced in a study of blood T cell repertoires in COVID-19 (dated by TCRdb to the early 2020s). The library was prepared using the immunoSEQ multiplex PCR assay. TCRdb took this table from immuneACCESS and kept in-frame rearrangements with V and J called. Such tables lack part of the clones; where checked against another copy, unresolved V genes explain under half of the gap, and the rest is unexplained. The sample table holds about 200,000 clones, of which about 83% were seen once. 2% to 3% of the sample goes to the ten largest clones. Sequencing input: peripheral blood. These receptors all stem from a woman between 40 and 50 years old with active or convalescent COVID-19.

The chain joins TRBV6-2 or TRBV6-3 to TRBJ2-3, with 8 positions matching TRBD2. The CDR3 is 15 amino acids. The V and J ends lost 3 bases and 6 bases, in that order; junction bases with no gene match: 8. Germline assignment: CDR1 MNHEY and CDR2 SVGEGT. The CDR3 loop reads CASSYKGTRGDTQYF. CDR3 DNA sequence: TGTGCCAGCAGTTATAAAGGGACTAGAGGGGATACGCAGTATTTT.

This clone was counted between two and nine times. The V and J genes are TRBV29-1 and TRBJ2-5; no clear D. The CDR3 is 12 residues long. The ends were cut back, 3 bases at V and 2 bases at J, with 7 bases in the middle. Germline-derived CDR1 and CDR2 are SQVTM and ANQGSEA. CDR3 coding DNA: TGCAGCGTTGAGTCCGGGCAAGAGACCCAGTACTTC. It specifies CSVESGQETQYF.

The rearrangement joins TRBV7-2 to TRBJ2-7; 12 bases match TRBD2. Looked up from germline, CDR1 is SGHTA and CDR2 is FQGNSA. The CDR3 runs to 15 residues. Trimming at V came to 7 bases and at J to 3 bases, leaving 7 bases not matched to a gene. CDR3 residues: CASTRTSGVLYEQYF. DNA of the CDR3: TGTGCCAGCACAAGGACTAGCGGGGTACTCTACGAGCAGTACTTC.

V and J are TRBV5-1 and TRBJ2-7; 8 positions agree with TRBD1. Per germline, CDR1 SGHRS and CDR2 YFSETQ. V was pared by 4 bases and J by 0 bases, with 12 bases of the junction left unmatched. The CDR3 runs to 17 residues. DNA of the CDR3: TGCGCCAGCAGCCAGCGTGGACAGGGATTAATCTCCTACGAGCAGTACTTC. Its translation: CASSQRGQGLISYEQYF.

The chain couples TRBV11-2 to TRBJ1-6; the D gene is possibly TRBD1 (5 bases). The V end lost 8 bases, the J end lost 7 bases, and 12 bases lay between the germline ends. There are 13 residues in the CDR3. Germline loops: CDR1 SGHAT, CDR2 FQNNGV. This CDR3 reads CASGRGNNSPLHF. Written as DNA, the CDR3 is TGTGCCAGCGGGCGGGGGAACAATTCACCCCTCCACTTT.

The rearrangement links TRBV24-1 to TRBJ2-5; D is perhaps TRBD1 (5 bases). CDR3 length equals 13 residues. Trimming shortened V by 7 bases and J by 1 base, and 9 bases separated the two germline ends. Germline CDR1 is KGHDR and CDR2 is SFDVKD. The CDR3 region has the DNA TGTGCCACCAGAGGGGCAGGCCAAGAGACCCAGTACTTC. This encodes CATRGAGQETQYF.

This chain joins TRBV11-1 and TRBJ1-1; 8 bases fit TRBD1. V lost 5 bases, J lost 1 base, and 3 bases stayed unmatched. Looked up from germline, CDR1 is SGHAT and CDR2 is FQDESV (reference sequence). The CDR3 spans 14 residues. DNA for the CDR3: TGTGCCAGCAGCCTGACAGGGGCGAACACTGAAGCTTTCTTT. This codes for CASSLTGANTEAFF.

V usage is TRBV7-9 and J usage is TRBJ2-5; D is unresolved. CDR1 SEHNR and CDR2 FQNEAQ come from the germline V gene (reference sequence). The V end lost 3 bases, the J end lost 5 bases, and 4 bases lay between the germline ends. The CDR3 consists of 11 residues. The CDR3 DNA sequence: TGTGCCAGCAGCTTGTCGGAGACCCAGTACTTC. Its protein is CASSLSETQYF.

The rearrangement links TRBV27 to TRBJ2-1; 14 bases match TRBD2. V lost 5 bases, J lost 12 bases, and 12 bases stayed unmatched. Germline V gives CDR1 MNHEY, CDR2 SMNVEV (reference sequence). The CDR3 has 16 amino acids. The CDR3 region is CASSPGLAGVRVRQFF. In DNA, the CDR3 is TGTGCCAGCAGTCCGGGACTAGCGGGAGTAAGGGTGCGGCAGTTCTTC.

The rearrangement joins TRBV7-2 to TRBJ1-1; no clear D. Trimming pared 5 bases from V and 5 bases from J, leaving 15 bases between. Germline V gene lookup returns CDR1 SGHTA and CDR2 FQGNSA. This CDR3 is 14 amino acids long. The chain's CDR3 is CASSPARGWTEAFF. Written as DNA, the CDR3 is TGTGCCAGCAGCCCAGCCCGAGGGTGGACTGAAGCTTTCTTT.

The V gene is TRBV6-4, the J gene TRBJ2-2; TRBD2 matches at 7 bases. Germline CDR1 MRHNA, CDR2 SNTAGT. The CDR3 sequence is 16 residues long. Losses at the gene ends were 0 bases for V and 4 bases for J; bases not matched to a gene: 5. In DNA, the CDR3 is TGTGCCAGCAGTGACTCGGAAGCGGGGAGCACCGGGGAGCTGTTTTTT. It translates to CASSDSEAGSTGELFF.

The V and J genes are TRBV19 and TRBJ2-7; 7 bases match TRBD1. The CDR3 is made up of 13 amino acids. The V gene end was trimmed by 4 bases and the J gene end by 6 bases; junction bases not matched to a gene: 6. CDR1 LNHDA and CDR2 SQIVND come from the germline V gene (reference sequence). The CDR3 DNA follows: TGTGCCAGTAGTAACTCCAGGGGGAGCGAGCAGTACTTC. This sequence encodes CASSNSRGSEQYF. Together with reference TRBV19 and TRBJ2-7, the CDR3 gives the full variable domain: DGGITQSPKYLFRKEGQNVTLSCEQNLNHDAMYWYRQDPGQGLRLIYYSQIVNDFQKGDIAEGYSVSREKKESFPLTVTSAQKNPTAFYLCASSNSRGSEQYFGPGTRLTVT.

V gene TRBV6-2 or TRBV6-3 combines with J gene TRBJ1-1; TRBD1 matches at 7 bases. The ends lost 0 bases at V and 5 bases at J; junction bases unmatched: 9. The CDR3 totals 16 residues. Germline CDR1 and CDR2: MNHEY and SVGEGT. CDR3 region: CASSYSKGARITEAFF. CDR3 bases: TGTGCCAGCAGTTACTCGAAGGGGGCGCGGATAACTGAAGCTTTCTTT.

The rearrangement joins TRBV5-4 to TRBJ2-2, with D uncertain. Germline V gene lookup returns CDR1 SGHNT and CDR2 YYREEE (reference sequence). CDR3 length equals 12 residues. V lost 4 bases to trimming and J lost 3 bases, with 4 bases between them. This chain's CDR3 is CASSRDTGELFF. The CDR3 DNA is TGTGCCAGCAGCCGTGACACCGGGGAGCTGTTTTTT.

V and J are TRBV28 and TRBJ1-1; D is ambiguous. V was pared by 11 bases and J by 5 bases, with 18 bases between. The germline V gene has CDR1 MDHEN and CDR2 SYDVKM. The CDR3 sequence is 13 residues long. The chain's CDR3 is CAVFLSSGTEAFF. The CDR3 DNA follows: TGTGCCGTGTTTCTATCCTCGGGAACTGAAGCTTTCTTT.

V usage is TRBV7-9 and J usage is TRBJ2-1; the D gene is possibly TRBD1 (7 bases). V lost 2 bases to trimming and J lost 8 bases, with 13 bases between them. Germline lookup yields CDR1 SEHNR and CDR2 FQNEAQ (reference sequence). This CDR3 region has 14 residues. Here the CDR3 DNA reads TGTGCCAGCAGCTTACGACAGGGACTCTATGAGCAGTTCTTC. This codes for CASSLRQGLYEQFF.

This chain uses TRBV6-6 with TRBJ1-5; 8 nucleotides match TRBD1. The CDR3 consists of 11 residues. Germline V gene sequence: CDR1 MNHNY, CDR2 SVGAGI (reference sequence). V was pared by 6 bases and J by 16 bases, with 8 bases of the junction left unmatched. The chain's CDR3 is CASSIGQGSHF. As DNA, the CDR3 is TGTGCCAGCAGCATAGGACAGGGATCACATTTT.

The chain employs TRBV9 and TRBJ1-2; 7 bases fit TRBD1. Germline CDR1 is SGDLS and CDR2 is YYNGEE. The CDR3 spans 16 residues. Unmatched junction bases numbered 9, after V lost 0 bases and J lost 4 bases. The CDR3 sequence is CASSVDLDRSTYGYTF. The CDR3 DNA reads as TGTGCCAGCAGCGTAGACCTGGACAGGTCGACCTATGGCTACACCTTC.